This T cell receptor (beta chain) comes out of a study of shared clonotypes between healthy human individuals. About this clone: Its target is not known.

Donors were healthy HIV-negative adults without recent acute infections or vaccinations. Study outcomes and limitations: Only blood was sampled; tissue repertoires likely differ. Since donors were few, the genetic and exposure-history diversity represented was limited. All-four-donor shared clonotypes had higher generation probabilities than non-shared clonotypes did.

Method: immunoSEQ multiplex PCR; TCRdb's copy keeps in-frame clones and lacks some. The table has millions of clones, 95% seen once; the top ten hold around 0.13%. This CDR3 is built from 13 residues. Germline CDR1 is SGHTA and CDR2 is FQGNSA. With 5 bases removed from V and 6 bases from J, the gap between germline ends came to 10 bases. The chain couples TRBV7-2 to TRBJ1-4, with unresolved D. This TCR derives from a young man in good health. The sequencing input was naive CD4+ T cells sorted from blood. The subset denotes: CD45RA+ positively selected. This CDR3 is CASSPQNYEKLFF. The CDR3 region has the DNA TGTGCCAGCAGCCCCCAGAATTATGAAAAACTGTTTTTT.